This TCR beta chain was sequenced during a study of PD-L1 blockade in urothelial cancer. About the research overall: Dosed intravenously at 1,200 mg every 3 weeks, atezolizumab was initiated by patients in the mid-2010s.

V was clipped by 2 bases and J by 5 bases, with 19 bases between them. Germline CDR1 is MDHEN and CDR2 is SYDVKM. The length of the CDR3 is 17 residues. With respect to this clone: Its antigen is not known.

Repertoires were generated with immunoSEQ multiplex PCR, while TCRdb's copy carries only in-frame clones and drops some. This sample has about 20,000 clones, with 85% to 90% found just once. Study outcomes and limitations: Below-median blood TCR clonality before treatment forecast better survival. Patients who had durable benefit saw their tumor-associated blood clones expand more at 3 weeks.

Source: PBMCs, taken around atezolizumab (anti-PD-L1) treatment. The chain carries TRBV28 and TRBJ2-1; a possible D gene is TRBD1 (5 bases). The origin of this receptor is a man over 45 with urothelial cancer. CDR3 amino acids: CASSLIQALTTNNEQFF. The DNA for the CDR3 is TGTGCCAGCAGTTTAATACAGGCCCTAACGACAAACAATGAGCAGTTCTTC.